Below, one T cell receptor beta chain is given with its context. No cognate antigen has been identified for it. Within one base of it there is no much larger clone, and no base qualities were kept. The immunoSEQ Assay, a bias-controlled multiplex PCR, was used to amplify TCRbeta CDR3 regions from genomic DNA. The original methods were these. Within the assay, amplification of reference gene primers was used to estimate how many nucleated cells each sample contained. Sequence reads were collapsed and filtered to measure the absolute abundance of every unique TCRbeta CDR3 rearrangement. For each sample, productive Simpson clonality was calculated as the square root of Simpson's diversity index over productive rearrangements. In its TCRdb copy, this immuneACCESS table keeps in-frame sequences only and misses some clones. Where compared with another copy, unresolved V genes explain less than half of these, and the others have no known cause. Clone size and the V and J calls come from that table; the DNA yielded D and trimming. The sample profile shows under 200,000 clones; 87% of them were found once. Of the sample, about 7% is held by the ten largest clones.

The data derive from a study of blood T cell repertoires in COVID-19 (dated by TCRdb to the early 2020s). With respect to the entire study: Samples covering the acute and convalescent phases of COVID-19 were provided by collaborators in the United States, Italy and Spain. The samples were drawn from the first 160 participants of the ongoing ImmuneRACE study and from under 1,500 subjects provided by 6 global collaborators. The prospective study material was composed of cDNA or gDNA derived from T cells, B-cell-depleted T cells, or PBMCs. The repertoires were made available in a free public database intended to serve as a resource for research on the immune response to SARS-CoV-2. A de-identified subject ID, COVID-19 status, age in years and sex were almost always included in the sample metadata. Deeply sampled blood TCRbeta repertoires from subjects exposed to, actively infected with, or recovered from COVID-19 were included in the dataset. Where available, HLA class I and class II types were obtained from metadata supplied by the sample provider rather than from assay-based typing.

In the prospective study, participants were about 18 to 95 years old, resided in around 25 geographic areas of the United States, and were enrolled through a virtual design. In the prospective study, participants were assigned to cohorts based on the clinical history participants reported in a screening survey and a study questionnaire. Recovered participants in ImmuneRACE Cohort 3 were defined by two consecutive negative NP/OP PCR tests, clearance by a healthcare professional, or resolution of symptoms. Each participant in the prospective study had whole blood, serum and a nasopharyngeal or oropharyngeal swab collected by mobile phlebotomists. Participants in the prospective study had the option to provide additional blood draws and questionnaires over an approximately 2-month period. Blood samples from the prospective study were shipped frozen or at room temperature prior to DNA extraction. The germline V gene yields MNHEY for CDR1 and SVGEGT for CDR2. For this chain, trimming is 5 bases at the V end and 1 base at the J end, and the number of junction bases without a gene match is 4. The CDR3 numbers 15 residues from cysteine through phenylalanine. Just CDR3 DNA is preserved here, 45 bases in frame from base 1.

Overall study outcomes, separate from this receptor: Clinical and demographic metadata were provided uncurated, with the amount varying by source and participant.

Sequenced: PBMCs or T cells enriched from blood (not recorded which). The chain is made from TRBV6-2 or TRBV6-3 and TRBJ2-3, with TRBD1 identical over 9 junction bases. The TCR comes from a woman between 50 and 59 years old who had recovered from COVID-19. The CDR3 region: CASSKRTGGTDTQYF. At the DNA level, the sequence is TGTGCCAGCAGTAAACGGACAGGGGGCACAGATACGCAGTATTTT.